A selection of T cell receptor beta chains follows, all from one sample in a study of T cells of healthy individuals. TCRdb recomputed calls from the 5' RACE reads with MiXCR, one row per CDR3 protein. The profile shows fewer than 90,000 distinct CDR3 sequences, more than 4.5% of them singletons. These receptors were obtained from a female donor in good health. Each CDR3 is given with its conserved first and last residue. D genes are given only for firm matches. Size is omitted from some rows. Given values are once, few, many or a class for expanded clones.

j_call | v_call | d_call | clone_size | cdr3_aa | cdr3_nt
TRBJ2-2 | TRBV4-1 | - | many | CASSPMGVPGELFF | TGCGCCAGCAGCCCAATGGGGGTACCCGGGGAGCTGTTTTTT
TRBJ2-7 | TRBV7-2 | - | many | CASSLDTRYYEQYF | TGTGCCAGCAGCTTAGACACTAGATACTACGAGCAGTACTTC
TRBJ2-1 | TRBV20-1 | TRBD2 | many | CSAFREENNEQFF | TGCAGTGCTTTTCGGGAGGAAAACAATGAGCAGTTCTTC
TRBJ2-3 | TRBV9 | - | many | CASSGTTGTQYF | TGTGCCAGCAGCGGGACTACTGGGACGCAGTATTTT
TRBJ1-1 | TRBV6-6 | - | many | CASSYTGEAFF | TGTGCCAGCAGTTACACAGGGGAAGCTTTCTTT
TRBJ2-3 | TRBV7-9 | - | many | CASSLAEIRIQFEEMNTDTQYF | TGTGCCAGCAGCTTAGCGGAGATCAGGATACAGTTTGAAGAGATGAACACAGATACGCAGTATTTT
TRBJ1-2 | TRBV5-4 | TRBD1 | few | CASSSKRTLGQGAGYTF | TGTGCCAGCAGCTCTAAAAGAACACTTGGACAGGGGGCTGGCTACACCTTC
TRBJ2-1 | TRBV3-1 | - | many | CASRRGGGEQFF | TGTGCCAGCAGGAGAGGAGGGGGGGAGCAGTTCTTC
TRBJ2-7 | TRBV7-2 | - | many | CATSATTTYEQYF | TGTGCCACCTCGGCCACAACGACCTACGAGCAGTACTTC
TRBJ1-4 | TRBV20-1 | - | many | CSASRENEKLFF | TGCAGTGCTAGTCGAGAAAATGAAAAACTGTTTTTT
TRBJ2-2 | TRBV6-2/TRBV6-3 | - | few | CASRGSGSAGELFF | TGTGCCAGCAGAGGGTCAGGGAGCGCCGGGGAGCTGTTTTTT
TRBJ2-5 | TRBV6-5 | - | many | CASSYGGTLEQTQYF | TGTGCCAGCAGTTACGGGGGGACGCTTGAGCAGACCCAGTACTTC
TRBJ1-1 | TRBV10-3 | - | many | CAISESAYEAFF | TGTGCCATCAGTGAGTCGGCCTATGAAGCTTTCTTT
TRBJ2-7 | TRBV19 | - | few | CASSIRGSGGTFYEQYF | TGTGCCAGTAGTATACGTGGTAGCGGCGGAACTTTCTACGAGCAGTACTTC
TRBJ2-7 | TRBV5-5 | - | few | CASSLSPETYEQYF | TGTGCCAGCAGCTTGTCTCCGGAAACCTACGAGCAGTACTTC
TRBJ2-7 | TRBV5-6 | TRBD2 | - | CASSLVGRGDDRVYEQYF | TGTGCCAGCAGCTTGGTCGGGAGGGGGGATGACCGTGTCTACGAGCAGTACTTC
TRBJ2-2 | TRBV28 | TRBD2 | many | CASTRGLAGGIPGELFF | TGTGCCAGCACCAGAGGACTAGCGGGAGGGATCCCCGGGGAGCTGTTTTTT
TRBJ2-1 | TRBV6-5 | - | many | CASSSVAAEQFF | TGTGCCAGCAGCTCGGTAGCAGCTGAGCAGTTCTTC
TRBJ1-2 | TRBV12-3/TRBV12-4 | - | few | CASRPALGVGYTF | TGTGCCAGCAGGCCGGCTCTGGGAGTTGGCTACACCTTC
TRBJ2-1 | TRBV4-2 | - | - | CASSQDRDGGLRQFF | TGTGCCAGCAGCCAAGACCGGGACGGCGGGTTAAGGCAGTTCTTC
TRBJ1-1 | TRBV7-2 | - | - | CASSLSPATEAFF | TGTGCCAGCAGCCTCAGCCCTGCCACTGAAGCTTTCTTT
TRBJ2-7 | TRBV7-2 | TRBD2 | many | CASSLGIAGGVEQYF | TGTGCCAGCAGCTTAGGAATAGCGGGAGGGGTTGAGCAGTACTTC
TRBJ1-1 | TRBV28 | - | many | CASSLKFEAFF | TGTGCCAGCAGCCTTAAGTTTGAAGCTTTCTTT
TRBJ2-1 | TRBV20-1 | - | many | CSAEPRSPWHEQFF | TGCAGTGCGGAACCTAGATCCCCCTGGCATGAGCAGTTCTTC